The present TCR beta chain was sequenced within a study of control samples from healthy donors and cancer patients. V was trimmed by 1 base and J by 3 bases, leaving 5 bases between them. Germline V lookup: CDR1 SGHDT, CDR2 YYEEEE. This CDR3 has 12 amino acids. Method: immunoSEQ multiplex PCR; TCRdb's copy keeps in-frame clones and lacks some. The sample lists 15,000 or so clones, about 72% occurring once. Sequencing was carried out using formalin-fixed, paraffin-embedded tissue. V and J are TRBV5-6 and TRBJ2-7; D ambiguous. The sequence was obtained from a female donor with lung cancer. This CDR3 is CASSLSYYEQYF. The CDR3 DNA reads as TGTGCCAGCAGCTTGTCATACTACGAGCAGTACTTC.